Listed below are T cell receptor beta chains from one sample, sequenced in a study of T cells in Graves' hyperthyroidism and ophthalmopathy. MiXCR was run by TCRdb on the multiplex PCR reads, yielding one entry per CDR3 protein. The table records approximately 610,000 distinct CDR3 sequences, roughly 14% of them present only once. Sequenced: blood. The receptors shown here come from a woman in her thirties or forties with Graves' ophthalmopathy. Both conserved end residues are part of each CDR3. The D gene is left open where the match is weak. Clone size is stated in some rows and not others, as once, few, many or a class when expanded.

v_gene,j_gene,abundance,d_gene,CDR3nt,CDR3aa
TRBV11-2,TRBJ2-5,many,-,TGTGCCAGCAGCTTTGGTCCCACGCAAGAGACCCAGTACTTC,CASSFGPTQETQYF
TRBV6-2/TRBV6-3,TRBJ2-7,many,TRBD2,TGTGCCAGCAGCACAACTAGCGGCCGGGTGTACTTC,CASSTTSGRVYF
TRBV12-3/TRBV12-4,TRBJ2-7,many,-,TGTGCCAGCACTTATGACAGTAACTACGAGCAGTACTTC,CASTYDSNYEQYF
TRBV18,TRBJ2-7,-,-,TGTGCCAGCTCACCTGCGACAGGTATCTACGAGCAGTACTTC,CASSPATGIYEQYF
TRBV20-1,TRBJ1-5,many,-,TGCAGTGCTCGGACCCTAGACCGACCCTATAGCAATCAGCCCCAGCATTTT,CSARTLDRPYSNQPQHF
TRBV28,TRBJ2-3,-,-,TGTGCCAGCAGCGACCAAGATACGCAGTATTTT,CASSDQDTQYF
TRBV6-1,TRBJ2-5,few,-,TGTGCCAGCACCAACAGGGCAGGTGGGGAGACCCAGTACTTC,CASTNRAGGETQYF
TRBV7-3,TRBJ2-3,many,-,TGTGCCAGCAGCTTAAATGGCCCAGGAGCAGATACGCAGTATTTT,CASSLNGPGADTQYF
TRBV28,TRBJ1-2,many,-,TGTGCCAGCATCGCAGGCAGTGGCTACACCTTC,CASIAGSGYTF
TRBV12-3/TRBV12-4,TRBJ1-1,-,TRBD1,TGTGCCAGCAGTTTGGCTCGACAGGGACAGAATTCAGCTTTCTTT,CASSLARQGQNSAFF
TRBV2,TRBJ2-7,many,-,TGTGCCAGCGGATGGATCGCCTACGAGCAGTACTTC,CASGWIAYEQYF
TRBV14,TRBJ2-5,many,-,TGTGCCAGCAGCCCGGTCCAGTCGGAGACCCAGTACTTC,CASSPVQSETQYF
TRBV11-2,TRBJ2-5,many,-,TGTGCCAGCAGCCTAGTGGCGGGACATAGGGAGACCCAGTACTTC,CASSLVAGHRETQYF
TRBV7-2,TRBJ2-7,many,-,TGTGCCAGCAGCTTAGGGGTCAAGGGGCAGTACTTC,CASSLGVKGQYF
TRBV6-5,TRBJ2-2,many,-,TGTGCCAGCAGTTACACCGGTAGTTCGAACACCGGGGAGCTGTTTTTT,CASSYTGSSNTGELFF
TRBV19,TRBJ1-1,many,-,TGTGCCAGTAGTAGTGTCAACAGGGAATATGACGCTTTCTTT,CASSSVNREYDAFF
TRBV7-2,TRBJ2-5,many,-,TGTGCCAGCAGCTTAGCGCTGTCGTACCAAGAGACCCAGTACTTC,CASSLALSYQETQYF
TRBV29-1,TRBJ2-7,many,-,TGCAGCGTTGGGGACACCTACGAGCAGTACTTC,CSVGDTYEQYF
TRBV6-5,TRBJ1-1,many,-,TGTGCCAGCAGTCCGTGGGGGGCGTCGAACACTGAAGCTTTCTTT,CASSPWGASNTEAFF
TRBV29-1,TRBJ1-2,many,-,TGCAGCGTTGAAGTCAGAAACAAGCCTCCCTATGGCTACACCTTC,CSVEVRNKPPYGYTF
TRBV19,TRBJ2-7,-,TRBD1,TGTGCCAGTAATGATAGGAGACAGGGCACCTACGAGCAGTACTTC,CASNDRRQGTYEQYF
TRBV6-5,TRBJ1-2,many,-,TGTGCCAGCAGTTCCCCCGCAGGCAACTATGGCTACACCTTC,CASSSPAGNYGYTF
TRBV27,TRBJ2-7,many,-,TGTGCCAGCAGTTTATTAGGCATCTACGAGCAGTACTTC,CASSLLGIYEQYF
TRBV11-1,TRBJ1-1,many,TRBD1,TGTGCCAGCAGCTTAGCCGGGACAGGTGCGTGGAGGGAAGCTTTCTTT,CASSLAGTGAWREAFF
TRBV4-3,TRBJ2-7,many,TRBD2,TGCGCCAGCAGCCAAGATTTGCCGCTAGCGGGAGGCCACGAGCAGTACTTC,CASSQDLPLAGGHEQYF
TRBV6-1,TRBJ1-3,few,-,TGTGCCAGCAGGGACGGTTCCGCTGGAAACACCATATATTTT,CASRDGSAGNTIYF
TRBV5-1,TRBJ2-5,many,-,TGCGCCAGCTCCCCCGGGGCCACGAGGGGGACCCAGTACTTC,CASSPGATRGTQYF
TRBV11-1,TRBJ2-7,many,TRBD2,TGTGCCAGCAGCTCGGGACTAGCGGGCCGCTCCTACGAGCAGTACTTC,CASSSGLAGRSYEQYF
TRBV6-1,TRBJ1-6,-,TRBD1,TGTGCCAGCGGCTCCGGGACAGGGGTACCACCCCTCCACTTT,CASGSGTGVPPLHF
TRBV30,TRBJ2-7,-,TRBD1,TGTGCCTGGAGTGTGGGGACAGGGGACCTGGGGCAGTACTTC,CAWSVGTGDLGQYF
TRBV3-1,TRBJ2-7,-,-,TGTGCCAGCAGCCACTTTAAGTTCGGCGGGATCCCCTACGAGCAGTACTTC,CASSHFKFGGIPYEQYF
TRBV12-3/TRBV12-4,TRBJ2-5,many,TRBD2,TGTGCCAGCAGTTACCGACTAGCGGAGACCCAGTACTTC,CASSYRLAETQYF
TRBV6-5,TRBJ2-7,few,-,TGTGCCGGCAGTTTAACTAGTGGGAGAATCAACGAGCAGTACTTC,CAGSLTSGRINEQYF
TRBV25-1,TRBJ2-5,many,-,TGTGCCAGCAGTGAAAGGGGCAGGGGGCAGGCTAGCGGGGAATCAAACAACCAAGAGACCCAGTACTTC,CASSERGRGQASGESNNQETQYF
TRBV20-1,TRBJ1-3,-,-,TGCAGTGCTAGGGTAGTAGACACCATATATTTT,CSARVVDTIYF
TRBV6-2/TRBV6-3,TRBJ1-1,many,TRBD1,TGTGCCAGCAGTTATCCGGGACAGGGACACACTGAAGCTTTCTTT,CASSYPGQGHTEAFF
TRBV29-1,TRBJ1-2,many,TRBD1,TGCAGCGTAGTAAGGGGACAGGGCTATGGCTACACCTTC,CSVVRGQGYGYTF
TRBV5-1,TRBJ2-5,-,-,TGCGCCAGCAGCTTGGCCGGTGCACAGGGAAGGGAGACCCAGTACTTC,CASSLAGAQGRETQYF
TRBV11-2,TRBJ1-1,many,-,TGTGCCAGCAGGGGCTTGGGTCCCCCTGAGGCTTTCTTT,CASRGLGPPEAFF
TRBV6-2/TRBV6-3,TRBJ2-5,many,TRBD2,TGTGCCAGCAGTTACCACCCTGCGACTAGCCCAAGCCGCGACCAGTACTTC,CASSYHPATSPSRDQYF
TRBV7-9,TRBJ2-5,many,-,TGTGCCAGCAGCTTAGCGTTCGGGCAGGGGGGATACCAAGAGACCCAGTACTTC,CASSLAFGQGGYQETQYF
TRBV7-9,TRBJ2-7,many,TRBD1,TGTGCCAGCAGCGGTGGGACAGTAGGCGAGCAGTACTTC,CASSGGTVGEQYF
TRBV3-1,TRBJ1-2,many,-,TGTGCCAGCAGCCAAGATACCAATGGCTACACCTTC,CASSQDTNGYTF
TRBV6-1,TRBJ1-2,many,-,TGTGCCAGCAGTGAGGGACGGGAGTATGGCTACACCTTC,CASSEGREYGYTF
TRBV5-1,TRBJ1-3,many,TRBD1,TGCGCCAGCAGCTTGGAGGGGGCAGGAGGAAACACCATATATTTT,CASSLEGAGGNTIYF
TRBV4-2,TRBJ1-3,-,-,TGTGCCAGCAGCCAAGAGAGGGGAACCTCTGGAAACACCATATATTTT,CASSQERGTSGNTIYF
TRBV19,TRBJ2-2,many,TRBD1,TGTGCCAGTAGTAAGGCGGGGACAGGGGAGATCGGGGAGCTGTTTTTT,CASSKAGTGEIGELFF
TRBV6-1,TRBJ1-2,-,-,TGTGCCAGCAGTGATGGGGGAGGCTATGGCTACACCTTC,CASSDGGGYGYTF
TRBV11-2,TRBJ2-7,-,TRBD2,TGTGCCAGCAGCTTAGTTACCCCACTTAGCGGGAGCGGAAACGAGCAGTACTTC,CASSLVTPLSGSGNEQYF
TRBV27,TRBJ2-5,few,TRBD2,TGTGCCAGCCACGGACTAGAGGGAGAGACCCAGTACTTC,CASHGLEGETQYF
TRBV7-9,TRBJ1-2,few,-,TGTGCCAGCAGCTCGCTTTTTCGGGATGGCTACACCTTC,CASSSLFRDGYTF
TRBV12-3/TRBV12-4,TRBJ1-3,many,-,TGTGCCAGCAGTTCCCAGGCAGGGTCAGGAAACACCATATATTTT,CASSSQAGSGNTIYF
TRBV7-9,TRBJ2-5,many,-,TGTGCCAGCAGCTCATACACTGGCCAAGAGACCCAGTACTTC,CASSSYTGQETQYF
TRBV30,TRBJ1-5,many,-,TGTGCCTGGAGTGTCGGCGTAGGACAGAGCAATCAGCCCCAGCATTTT,CAWSVGVGQSNQPQHF
TRBV10-3,TRBJ1-2,-,-,TGTGCCATCAGTGAATTGGGGGAGAGCTATGGCTACACCTTC,CAISELGESYGYTF
TRBV29-1,TRBJ1-2,many,-,TGCAGCGTTGAAACTTTAGACTATGGCTACACCTTC,CSVETLDYGYTF
TRBV20-1,TRBJ2-2,many,TRBD1,TGCAGTGCCAAGGACAGGGGGCGCTTTTATAGCGGGGAGCTGTTTTTT,CSAKDRGRFYSGELFF
TRBV19,TRBJ2-7,few,-,TGTGCCAGGGAGCTAGCGCGCGCCCACTCCTACGAGCAGTACTTC,CARELARAHSYEQYF
TRBV28,TRBJ2-5,-,-,TGTGCCAGCAGTACGGCCCCGCGCCAAGAGACCCAGTACTTC,CASSTAPRQETQYF